These 7 T cell receptor beta chains originate from one sample sequenced in a study of T cell repertoires in cytomegalovirus infection. These receptors' antigens are unknown. MiXCR was run by TCRdb on the reads, yielding one entry per CDR3 protein. The sample comprises approximately 730,000 distinct CDR3 sequences, 30% to 35% of which are singletons, and around a sixth rests with the top ten. The source material was cultured PBMCs, sampled from culture after CMV antigen stimulation. The receptors here all came from a human donor in good health (CMV status not recorded). Some clones in this sample may be carry-over from other donors' samples.

The J gene is TRBJ2-7, the V gene TRBV5-1; perhaps TRBD2 as D (6 bases). The CDR3 consists of 14 residues. The V gene lost 4 bases and the J gene lost 5 bases, with 16 bases spanning the gap. Germline lookup yields CDR1 SGHRS and CDR2 YFSETQ. CDR3 bases: TGCGCCAGCAGCCCTACGGCGGGAACGAACGAGCAGTACTTC. Protein product: CASSPTAGTNEQYF.

The chain recombines TRBV11-2 with TRBJ2-3; TRBD1 or TRBD2 may be the D gene (5 bases each). V shed 1 base and J shed 4 bases, with 18 bases lying between them. CDR3 size: 17 residues. Germline assignment: CDR1 SGHAT and CDR2 FQNNGV. CDR3 amino acids: CASSLAIGVGSADTQYF. CDR3 sequence (DNA): TGTGCCAGCAGCTTAGCAATAGGGGTGGGGAGTGCAGATACGCAGTATTTT.

The chain combines TRBV4-3 with TRBJ2-7; 8 bases agree with TRBD1. Trimming took 5 bases from V and 1 from J; bases not matched to a gene: 7. This CDR3 has 15 amino acids. The V gene's germline CDR1 is LGHNA and CDR2 YSLEER. CDR3 nucleotides: TGCGCCAGCAGCTCAGACCGGGACAGGTCCTACGAGCAGTACTTC. This codes for CASSSDRDRSYEQYF.

This clonotype was counted at least ten times. CDR3 in amino acids: CASSLLTGGQPQHF. CDR3 bases: TGTGCCAGCAGCTTATTAACCGGAGGGCAGCCCCAGCATTTT. The gene calls are TRBV7-2 and TRBJ1-5; D unresolved. Germline V gene data show CDR1 as SGHTA and CDR2 as FQGNSA. This CDR3 contains 14 residues. The V end lost 2 bases, the J end lost 7 bases, and 12 bases lay between the germline ends.

The chain recombines TRBV7-8 with TRBJ2-1; 13 bases align to TRBD2. V trimming: 5 bases; J trimming: 10 bases; junction bases outside the gene matches: 11. The CDR3 consists of 16 residues. From germline, CDR1 is SGHVS and CDR2 FQNEAQ. The CDR3 spells CASSIPGTSGTWEQFF. CDR3 in DNA: TGTGCCAGCAGCATTCCCGGGACTAGCGGGACCTGGGAGCAGTTCTTC. The full variable domain, rest sourced from reference TRBV7-8 and TRBJ2-1, is GAGVSQSPRYKVAKRGQDVALRCDPISGHVSLFWYQQALGQGPEFLTYFQNEAQLDKSGLPSDRFFAERPEGSVSTLKIQRTQQEDSAVYLCASSIPGTSGTWEQFFGPGTRLTVL.

The rearrangement uses TRBV2 and TRBJ2-7, with D possibly being TRBD2 (6 bases). In germline, CDR1 is SNHLY, CDR2 FYNNEI. This CDR3 comprises 13 residues. The V gene lost 4 bases and the J gene lost 6 bases, with 13 bases spanning the gap. The CDR3 DNA is TGTGCCAGCAGTGGATATGGGGGAGGCGAGCAGTACTTC. Translating gives CASSGYGGGEQYF.

CDR3 bases: TGTGCCAGTAGTATAGTTACCGGCACCGGGGAGCTGTTTTTT. This translates into CASSIVTGTGELFF. The chain recombines TRBV19 with TRBJ2-2; D gene ambiguous. Trimming removed 1 base from V and 4 bases from J, with 7 bases in between. The CDR3 loop spans 14 amino acids. In germline, CDR1 is LNHDA, CDR2 SQIVND (reference sequence).